The T cell receptor beta chain under discussion was sequenced for a study of T cells after posttransplantation cyclophosphamide. Study results and caveats: Recipient CMV seropositivity and CMV reactivation strongly tracked TRB clonality. Blood and skin or GI T cell repertoires showed limited TRB overlap. Donor CD8+ memory clones often dominated recipient blood repertoires at later times.

This clone was detected only a few times. Its specificity is not known. Generated by immunoSEQ multiplex PCR, the TCRdb table keeps only in-frame clones and is missing some. The table includes tens of thousands of clones, roughly two thirds detected once. The CDR3 contains 14 residues. Germline V gives CDR1 LNHNV, CDR2 YYDKDF (reference sequence). Trimming left V 4 bases short and J 3 bases short, with 9 bases between. The related graft donor's blood sample was taken on the day of bone marrow donation. The V gene is TRBV15, the J gene TRBJ2-2; D is ambiguous. The receptor's source is a woman aged 55-69 years in good health, CMV-negative, and a related stem cell transplant donor. Sequenced input: memory CD4+ T cells sorted from PBMCs. CDR3 residues: CATSTATDTGELFF. CDR3 sequence (DNA): TGTGCCACCAGCACAGCGACGGACACCGGGGAGCTGTTTTTT.